Following are 28 T cell receptor beta chains from one sample sequenced in a study of control samples from healthy donors and cancer patients. This table comes from immunoSEQ multiplex PCR, and its TCRdb copy is limited to in-frame clones, with some not included. The sample carries 150,000 to 160,000 clones, about 94% recorded once. Sample: blood. All receptors come from a middle-aged man in good health.

The rearrangement links TRBV9 to TRBJ1-2, with 7 nucleotides matching TRBD1. Germline V gene data show CDR1 as SGDLS and CDR2 as YYNGEE. The CDR3 length is 14 residues. V dropped 5 bases and J dropped 7; count of bases not matched to a gene: 11. CDR3 residues: CASRSPGQHFGYTF. As DNA, the CDR3 is TGTGCCAGCAGATCCCCGGGACAGCACTTTGGCTACACCTTC.

Turning to this clone: One end of the junction does not line up with germline, which may come from a read error. Additional DNA sequences in this sample encode the identical CDR3. This chain connects TRBV11-2 to TRBJ1-5, with 8 bases aligning to TRBD1. Germline values: CDR1 SGHAT, CDR2 FQNNGV. This CDR3 comprises 13 residues. CDR3 in DNA: TGTGCCAGCAGCCTAGACAGGGGCCAGCCCCAGCATTTT. This encodes CASSLDRGQPQHF.

The V and J genes are TRBV29-1 and TRBJ1-2; 8 nucleotides agree with TRBD1. J was trimmed by 8 bases and V by 0 bases; bases with no gene match: 8. Germline V CDR1 and CDR2: SQVTM, ANQGSEA. The CDR3 is 14 amino acids. DNA for the CDR3: TGCAGCGTTGAAGATCTTGGCAGGGGGCGGGGCTACACCTTC. Its protein product is CSVEDLGRGRGYTF.

The chain joins TRBV7-6 to TRBJ2-3; 11 bases match TRBD2. This CDR3 has 19 amino acids. Looked up from germline, CDR1 is SGHVS and CDR2 is FNYEAQ. V was pared by 0 bases and J by 0 bases, with 8 bases of the junction left unmatched. CDR3 region: CASSLAIRLAGPSTDTQYF. The CDR3 nucleotides are TGTGCCAGCAGCTTAGCGATCAGACTAGCGGGGCCTAGCACAGATACGCAGTATTTT. The full variable domain, with the rest looked up from reference TRBV7-6 and TRBJ2-3, is GAGVSQSPRYKVTKRGQDVALRCDPISGHVSLYWYRQALGQGPEFLTYFNYEAQQDKSGLPNDRFSAERPEGSISTLTIQRTEQRDSAMYRCASSLAIRLAGPSTDTQYFGPGTRLTVL.

On this clone: The same CDR3 also results from other DNA sequences found in this sample. This sequence joins TRBV7-2 and TRBJ2-7; TRBD2 might be the D (7 bases). V lost 2 bases to trimming and J lost 1 base, with 15 bases between them. Germline V gene sequence: CDR1 SGHTA, CDR2 FQGNSA. CDR3 length: 16 amino acids. The CDR3 region has the DNA TGTGCCAGCAGCTTACCTGGGGGGGCGGGGTCCTACGAGCAGTACTTC. Translated, it gives CASSLPGGAGSYEQYF.

This chain joins TRBV11-2 and TRBJ1-1, with D unclear. Germline V gives CDR1 SGHAT, CDR2 FQNNGV. Trimming removed 8 bases from V and 0 bases from J, with 10 bases in between. This CDR3 is 13 amino acids long. The CDR3 bases are TGTGCCAGCCAAGATAATCTGAACACTGAAGCTTTCTTT. The encoded protein is CASQDNLNTEAFF.

The V and J genes are TRBV28 and TRBJ1-4; D is perhaps TRBD1 (6 bases). The germline V gene encodes CDR1 MDHEN and CDR2 SYDVKM. V was cut by 7 bases and J by 8 bases, with 17 bases left in between. The CDR3 has 14 residues. The DNA of the CDR3 is TGTGCCAGCACGAGCGGGGGGGCTGGAGAAAAACTGTTTTTT. This sequence encodes CASTSGGAGEKLFF.

CDR3 amino acids: CASSYSTPSGPYEQYF. The CDR3, as DNA: TGCGCCAGCAGCTATTCTACCCCATCCGGGCCGTACGAGCAGTACTTC. The chain uses TRBV4-1 and TRBJ2-7, with D unresolved. This CDR3 is built from 16 residues. Germline V gives CDR1 MGHRA, CDR2 YSYEKL. V was cut by 5 bases and J by 4 bases, with 21 bases left in between.

The V call is TRBV5-5, the J call TRBJ1-1; no firm D call. The germline CDR1 and CDR2 sequences are SGHKS and YYEKEE (reference sequence). V was shortened by 4 bases and J by 0 bases, with 13 bases between the two germline ends. CDR3 length: 15 amino acids. This CDR3 is CASSGLENMNTEAFF. DNA for the CDR3: TGTGCCAGCAGCGGACTCGAAAATATGAACACTGAAGCTTTCTTT.

The chain employs TRBV5-6 and TRBJ1-2; possibly TRBD1 for D (5 bases). Trimming removed 4 bases at V and 1 base at J, with 11 bases between. Germline V CDR1 and CDR2: SGHDT, YYEEEE. The CDR3 length is 14 residues. The CDR3 nucleotides read TGTGCCAGCAGCAGAGGACACCTTAACTATGGCTACACCTTC. The encoded protein is CASSRGHLNYGYTF.

V is TRBV9 and J is TRBJ1-6; D unclear. V lost 5 bases and J lost 4, with 10 bases in between. This CDR3 spans 14 amino acids. The germline gives CDR1 SGDLS, CDR2 YYNGEE. The CDR3 here is CASSTGAYNSPLHF. Written as DNA, the CDR3 is TGTGCCAGCAGTACCGGTGCTTATAATTCACCCCTCCACTTT.

The chain couples TRBV30 to TRBJ2-1, with D possibly matching TRBD2 (6 bases). The V gene's germline CDR1 is GTSNPN and CDR2 SVGIG (reference sequence). The CDR3 runs to 11 residues. V shed 0 bases and J shed 13 bases, with 10 bases lying between them. The CDR3 DNA reads TGTGCCTGGAGTGTAGTAGCGGTTCAGTTCTTC. Its protein is CAWSVVAVQFF.

The chain links TRBV27 to TRBJ1-5, with D possibly being TRBD1 (6 bases). V shed 5 bases and J shed 1 base, with 12 bases lying between them. Per the germline V gene, CDR1 is MNHEY and CDR2 is SMNVEV (reference sequence). There are 15 residues in the CDR3. This CDR3 is CASSVRGGSNQPQHF. CDR3 in DNA: TGTGCCAGCAGTGTAAGAGGGGGAAGCAATCAGCCCCAGCATTTT.

This rearrangement joins TRBV7-9 to TRBJ1-1; D is perhaps TRBD1 (5 bases). With 5 bases removed from V and 2 bases from J, the gap between germline ends came to 9 bases. The CDR3 length is 13 residues. CDR1 and CDR2 (germline): SEHNR, FQNEAQ (reference sequence). The CDR3 nucleotides read TGTGCCAGCAGCCCTGACAGTAACACTGAAGCTTTCTTT. It specifies CASSPDSNTEAFF.

Here the CDR3 reads CASHDPLGQQYF. The CDR3 bases are TGTGCCAGCCACGATCCCTTAGGGCAGCAGTACTTC. This rearrangement joins TRBV28 to TRBJ2-7; D gene ambiguous. Germline CDR1 MDHEN, CDR2 SYDVKM. V was clipped by 8 bases and J by 8 bases, with 16 bases between them. The CDR3 has 12 amino acids.

This sequence joins TRBV11-2 and TRBJ1-6; 8 nucleotides line up with TRBD1. The CDR3 is made up of 15 amino acids. V was pared by 5 bases and J by 5 bases, with 5 bases of the junction left unmatched. CDR1 and CDR2 (germline): SGHAT, FQNNGV. The CDR3: CASSARTGNNSPLHF. Written as DNA, the CDR3 is TGTGCCAGCAGCGCCCGGACAGGGAATAATTCACCCCTCCACTTT.

The rearrangement joins TRBV10-2 to TRBJ2-5, with D perhaps TRBD2 (6 bases). With 6 bases removed from V and 4 bases from J, the gap between germline ends came to 18 bases. This CDR3 region has 15 residues. The germline V gene encodes CDR1 WSHSY and CDR2 SAAADI. The CDR3 DNA sequence: TGCGCCAGCAGCAGGGACTTCGAGGTTGCAGAGACCCAGTACTTC. This codes for CASSRDFEVAETQYF.

V and J are TRBV25-1 and TRBJ1-2, with 7 bases matching TRBD1. The CDR3 runs 16 residues. Trimming removed 1 base from V and 3 bases from J; junction bases left unmatched: 8. The germline CDR1 and CDR2 sequences are MGHDK and SYGVNS. The DNA of the CDR3 is TGTGCCAGCAGTGAATTAGCACAGGGGAGGGACTATGGCTACACCTTC. Protein product: CASSELAQGRDYGYTF.

The chain couples TRBV27 to TRBJ1-6; 9 bases fit TRBD1. This CDR3 contains 16 residues. V lost 5 bases and J lost 0; bases outside the gene matches: 2. In germline, CDR1 is MNHEY, CDR2 SMNVEV (reference sequence). This chain's CDR3 is CASSRDRDSYNSPLHF. The DNA for the CDR3 is TGTGCCAGCAGTAGGGACAGGGACTCCTATAATTCACCCCTCCACTTT.

The chain has TRBV27 and TRBJ1-2; D remains ambiguous. Germline V gives CDR1 MNHEY, CDR2 SMNVEV (reference sequence). The V end lost 7 bases, the J end lost 0 bases, and 15 bases lay between the germline ends. The length of the CDR3 is 15 residues. The CDR3 nucleotides read TGTGCCAGCAAACGCTCCAGGACGGCTAACTATGGCTACACCTTC. Residues: CASKRSRTANYGYTF.

V is TRBV27 and J is TRBJ1-1, with D maybe TRBD1 (6 bases). CDR1 MNHEY and CDR2 SMNVEV come from the germline V gene (reference sequence). The CDR3 runs 15 residues. V lost 2 bases, J lost 1 base, and 11 bases lay in between. The CDR3 protein is CASSLGVRGNTEAFF. The DNA for the CDR3 is TGTGCCAGCAGTTTAGGTGTCAGGGGGAACACTGAAGCTTTCTTT.

This clone was seen once. The rearrangement links TRBV29-1 to TRBJ2-7, with unresolved D. This CDR3 comprises 10 residues. Germline values: CDR1 SQVTM, CDR2 ANQGSEA. V dropped 7 bases and J dropped 4 bases, with 8 bases sitting between them. CDR3 sequence (DNA): TGCAGCGGAAACAGTTACGAGCAGTACTTC. This encodes CSGNSYEQYF.

The chain combines TRBV5-5 with TRBJ1-5; no firm D call. Germline V lookup: CDR1 SGHKS, CDR2 YYEKEE (reference sequence). The V end was cut by 0 bases, the J end by 5 bases, with 12 bases between. The CDR3 totals 15 residues. CDR3: CASSLGEWLDQPQHF. DNA for the CDR3: TGTGCCAGCAGCTTGGGCGAGTGGCTCGATCAGCCCCAGCATTTT.

This clone came up once. The V gene is TRBV4-1, the J gene TRBJ1-1; 7 nucleotides agree with TRBD1. Germline assignment: CDR1 MGHRA and CDR2 YSYEKL. This CDR3 comprises 13 residues. V was pared by 6 bases and J by 4 bases, with 5 bases of the junction left unmatched. CDR3 bases: TGCGCCAGCAGGGATCAGGGGGGCACTGAAGCTTTCTTT. Translating it yields CASRDQGGTEAFF.

The rearrangement joins TRBV24-1 to TRBJ1-1; D is unresolved. The CDR3 runs to 12 residues. Germline V CDR1 and CDR2: KGHDR, SFDVKD. The germline V and J ends were trimmed by 2 bases and 11 bases, with 11 bases remaining between them. CDR3 DNA sequence: TGTGCCACCAGTGATTCCTCCGCTCGGGCTTTCTTT. Its translation: CATSDSSARAFF.

The chain recombines TRBV29-1 with TRBJ1-4; a weak D match, TRBD1 (6 bases). With 1 base removed from V and 10 bases from J, the gap between germline ends came to 16 bases. The CDR3 runs 14 residues. Germline V gene data show CDR1 as SQVTM and CDR2 as ANQGSEA. CDR3 amino acids: CSVEGGAGGGKLFF. The DNA of the CDR3 is TGCAGCGTTGAAGGGGGGGCGGGAGGAGGAAAACTGTTTTTT.

The rearrangement links TRBV12-3 or TRBV12-4 to TRBJ1-5, with D possibly being TRBD1 (6 bases). CDR3 length: 12 amino acids. V gave up 5 bases and J gave up 5 bases, with 7 bases separating them. The CDR3 loop is CASSTGYQPQHF. The CDR3 nucleotides read TGTGCCAGCAGTACAGGGTATCAGCCCCAGCATTTT.

This rearrangement joins TRBV11-2 to TRBJ1-3, with D unresolved. The CDR3 length is 18 residues. CDR1 is SGHAT, CDR2 FQNNGV, per germline. The V and J ends lost 5 bases and 0 bases respectively, with 20 bases between them. The CDR3 DNA reads TGTGCCAGCAGCCCCGGCGTCATCTCGATTTCCTCTGGAAACACCATATATTTT. Protein product: CASSPGVISISSGNTIYF.